This TCR beta chain stems from a study of OX40 agonist ivuxolimab in advanced cancers. Study overall: Ivuxolimab, an antibody acting as an agonist of OX40 (CD134), was used to treat patients. Of the participants, more than 35% had some prior anti-PD-1, anti-PD-L1 or anti-CTLA-4 therapy, which was allowed.

Study-wide points: In general, CD8+ T cells held more expanded clones than CD4+ did, on average. At 0.1 to 3.0 mg/kg and by week 6, CD4+ and CD8+ T cells in the blood had expanded clonally.

Remarks on this clone: Its antigen is undetermined.

The assay was immunoSEQ multiplex PCR, and TCRdb's table has in-frame clones only and misses some. The sample lists about 67,000 clones; approximately 90% were seen once. V dropped 6 bases and J dropped 4 bases, with 12 bases sitting between them. The CDR3 has 13 amino acids. Germline CDR1 is MDHEN and CDR2 is SYDVKM. This receptor was obtained from an adult with an advanced solid tumor such as melanoma, head and neck, liver or kidney cancer. The chain carries TRBV28 and TRBJ1-2; D perhaps matches TRBD1 (6 bases). This material consisted of CD4+ or CD8+ T cells sorted from blood, taken in a trial of the OX40 agonist ivuxolimab. Written as DNA, the CDR3 is TGTGCCAGCAGAACAGGGATGGTCTATGGCTACACCTTC. As protein: CASRTGMVYGYTF.